There are a few counts of the clone carrying this T cell receptor beta chain. Germline loops: CDR1 LNHDA, CDR2 SQIVND (reference sequence). The CDR3 runs 16 residues. V lost 4 bases to trimming and J lost 4 bases, with 17 bases between them. The table came from immunoSEQ multiplex PCR; TCRdb's copy has only in-frame clones and leaves some out. The repertoire holds roughly 30,000 clones, with 93% as singletons. This entry comes from a study of control samples from healthy donors and cancer patients. The chain carries TRBV19 and TRBJ1-5; D is possibly TRBD1 (6 bases). This sequence was found in a man aged 35 to 55 with colorectal cancer. What was sequenced was PBMCs. CDR3 sequence reads: CASSTTGAQGNQPQHF. CDR3 in DNA: TGTGCCAGTAGTACGACCGGGGCTCAGGGGAATCAGCCCCAGCATTTT.